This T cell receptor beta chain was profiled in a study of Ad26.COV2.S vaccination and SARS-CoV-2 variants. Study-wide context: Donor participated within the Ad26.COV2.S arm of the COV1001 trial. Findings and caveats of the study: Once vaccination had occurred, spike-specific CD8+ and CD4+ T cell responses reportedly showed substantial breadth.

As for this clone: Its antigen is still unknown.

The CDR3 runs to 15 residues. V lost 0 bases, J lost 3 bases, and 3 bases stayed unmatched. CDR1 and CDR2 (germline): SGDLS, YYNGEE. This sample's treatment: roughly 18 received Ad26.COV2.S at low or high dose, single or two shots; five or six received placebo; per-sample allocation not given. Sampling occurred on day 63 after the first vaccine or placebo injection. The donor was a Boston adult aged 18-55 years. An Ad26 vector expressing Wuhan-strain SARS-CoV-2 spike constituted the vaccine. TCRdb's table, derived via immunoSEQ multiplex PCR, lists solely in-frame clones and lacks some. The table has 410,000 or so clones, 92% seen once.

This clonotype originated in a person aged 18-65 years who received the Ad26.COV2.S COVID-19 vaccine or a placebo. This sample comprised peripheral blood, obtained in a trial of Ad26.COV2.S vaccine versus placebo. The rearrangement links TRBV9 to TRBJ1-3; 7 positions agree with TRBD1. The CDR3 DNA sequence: TGTGCCAGCAGCGTAGAGGGGGCGGGTGGAAACACCATATATTTT. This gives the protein CASSVEGAGGNTIYF.